This T cell receptor (beta chain) was found in a study of human T cells and chemical hapten exposure. This clonotype was picked up many times. The sample's time point: patch test 1, 2 weeks after DPC sensitization. Regarding treatment: therapeutic diphenylcyclopropenone sensitization with weekly scalp DPC. TCRdb analysed the RACE reads with MiXCR anew, one entry per CDR3 protein. The sample lists about 360,000 distinct CDR3 sequences, approximately 6.3% occurring once. This receptor was identified in a woman between 18 and 29 years old with alopecia areata. Some clones in this sample may be carry-over from other donors' samples. Sample: whole blood, taken in connection with sensitization to the hapten diphenylcyclopropenone (DPC).

CDR3 residues: CASSLGIAGSYNEQFF. CDR3 in DNA: TGCGCCAGCAGCTTGGGAATAGCGGGGAGTTACAATGAGCAGTTCTTC. This chain connects TRBV5-1 to TRBJ2-1, with 8 bases lining up with TRBD2. After removal of 0 bases from V and 4 bases from J, the junction contained 6 bases not matched to a gene. CDR3 length equals 16 residues. Germline CDR1 reads SGHRS; CDR2 reads YFSETQ.